The TCR beta chain described here comes from a study of T cell repertoires in aging, cancer and after chemotherapy. Study-wide background: The whole study produced a dataset of roughly 8.8 million TCR reads.

This CDR3 spans 16 amino acids. Germline-derived CDR1 and CDR2 are MNHEY and SVGAGI. Study results and caveats: Across the chemotherapy interval, each cancer cohort showed higher median generation probability, suggesting thymic rebound. Immunological memory after chemotherapy cannot be judged from the repertoire data.

The table lists this clonotype with a few counts. The antigen is undetermined. An end of the junction differs from the germline gene, which may be a read error. TCR beta rearrangements were amplified from peripheral blood genomic DNA. Multiplex touch-down PCR with TRB-A/B primers amplified rearranged V-D-J TRB sequences. Each CDR3 protein gets one entry after TCRdb re-called the multiplex PCR reads with MiXCR. The table shows approximately 2,900 distinct CDR3 sequences, with about 20% occurring only once. The chain combines TRBV6-5 with TRBJ2-1, with 9 bases aligning to TRBD1. This clonotype originated in a human donor with a solid tumor. Sequenced: blood. The CDR3 is CAISRTGDITYNEQFF. CDR3 nucleotides: TGTGCCATCAGTAGGACAGGGGATATAACCTACAATGAGCAGTTCTTC.